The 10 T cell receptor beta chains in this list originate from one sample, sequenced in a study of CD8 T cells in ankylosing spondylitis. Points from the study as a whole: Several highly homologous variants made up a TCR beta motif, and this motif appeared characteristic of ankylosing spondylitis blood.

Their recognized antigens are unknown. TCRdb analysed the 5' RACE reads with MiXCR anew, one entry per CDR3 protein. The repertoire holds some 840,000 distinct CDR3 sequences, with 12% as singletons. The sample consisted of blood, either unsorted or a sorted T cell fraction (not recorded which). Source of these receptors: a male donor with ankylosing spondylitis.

CDR3 in amino acids: CSASRGGYNEQFF. The CDR3 DNA is TGCAGTGCTAGCAGGGGGGGCTACAATGAGCAGTTCTTC. This chain links TRBV20-1 with TRBJ2-1; D possibly uses TRBD1 or TRBD2 (7 bases each). The CDR3 has 13 amino acids. Germline-derived CDR1 and CDR2 are DFQATT and SNEGSKA (reference sequence). V lost 3 bases, J lost 3 bases, and 9 bases lay in between.

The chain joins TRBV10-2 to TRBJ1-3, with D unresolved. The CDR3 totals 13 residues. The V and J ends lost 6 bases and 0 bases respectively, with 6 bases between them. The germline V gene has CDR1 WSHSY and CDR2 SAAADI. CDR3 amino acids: CASRSDSGNTIYF. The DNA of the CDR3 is TGCGCCAGCAGAAGTGACTCTGGAAACACCATATATTTT.

DNA of the CDR3: TGCGCCAGCAGCGCCGGACAGACAACCGGGGAGCTGTTTTTT. Its protein is CASSAGQTTGELFF. The rearrangement links TRBV5-1 to TRBJ2-2, with TRBD1 as a possible D gene (6 bases). The germline V and J ends were trimmed by 4 bases and 5 bases, with 12 bases remaining between them. CDR1 and CDR2 (germline): SGHRS, YFSETQ. CDR3 size: 14 residues.

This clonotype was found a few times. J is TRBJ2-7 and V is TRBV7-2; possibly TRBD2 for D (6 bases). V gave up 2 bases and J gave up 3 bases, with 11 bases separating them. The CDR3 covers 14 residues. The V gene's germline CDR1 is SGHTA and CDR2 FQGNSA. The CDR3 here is CASSLRADYYEQYF. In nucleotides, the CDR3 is TGTGCCAGCAGCTTAAGAGCGGACTACTACGAGCAGTACTTC.

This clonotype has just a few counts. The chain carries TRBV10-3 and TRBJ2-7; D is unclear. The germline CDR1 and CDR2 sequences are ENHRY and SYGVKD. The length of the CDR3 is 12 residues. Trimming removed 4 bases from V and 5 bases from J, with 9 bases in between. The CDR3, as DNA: TGTGCCATCAGTGTTTCAGGCGACGAGCAGTACTTC. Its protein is CAISVSGDEQYF.

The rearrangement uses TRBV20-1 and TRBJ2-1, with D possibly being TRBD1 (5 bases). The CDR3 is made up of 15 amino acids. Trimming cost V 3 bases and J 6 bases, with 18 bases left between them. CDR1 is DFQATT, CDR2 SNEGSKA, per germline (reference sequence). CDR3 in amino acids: CSASRQLMGPNEQFF. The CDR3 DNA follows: TGCAGTGCTAGCCGCCAGCTAATGGGGCCCAATGAGCAGTTCTTC.

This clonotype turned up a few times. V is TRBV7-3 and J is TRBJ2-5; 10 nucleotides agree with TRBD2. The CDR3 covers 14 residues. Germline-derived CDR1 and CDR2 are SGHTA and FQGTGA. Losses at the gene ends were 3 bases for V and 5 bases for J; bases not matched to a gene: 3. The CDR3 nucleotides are TGTGCCAGCAGCTTTAGCGGGGGGCCGGAGACCCAGTACTTC. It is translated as CASSFSGGPETQYF.

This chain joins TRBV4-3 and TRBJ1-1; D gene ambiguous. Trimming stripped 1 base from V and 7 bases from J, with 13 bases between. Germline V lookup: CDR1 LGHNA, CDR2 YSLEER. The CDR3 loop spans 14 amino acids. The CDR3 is CASSQVGGRIEAFF. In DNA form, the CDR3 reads TGCGCCAGCAGCCAAGTCGGAGGGAGAATTGAAGCTTTCTTT.

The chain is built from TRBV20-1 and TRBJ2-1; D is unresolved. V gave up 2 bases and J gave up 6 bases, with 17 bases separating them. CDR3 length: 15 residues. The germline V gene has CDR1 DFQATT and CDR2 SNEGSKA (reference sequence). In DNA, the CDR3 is TGCAGTGCTAGACCATTTCTTGGGCAGATCAATGAGCAGTTCTTC. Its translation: CSARPFLGQINEQFF.

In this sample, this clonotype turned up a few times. The CDR3 DNA reads TGTGCCAGCAGCTCTGGGCTCAAGAGCAATCAGCCCCAGCATTTT. This encodes CASSSGLKSNQPQHF. The chain links TRBV4-2 to TRBJ1-5, with unresolved D. This CDR3 region has 15 residues. V lost 5 bases to trimming and J lost 1 base, with 12 bases between them. Germline CDR1 is LGHNA and CDR2 is YNFKEQ.